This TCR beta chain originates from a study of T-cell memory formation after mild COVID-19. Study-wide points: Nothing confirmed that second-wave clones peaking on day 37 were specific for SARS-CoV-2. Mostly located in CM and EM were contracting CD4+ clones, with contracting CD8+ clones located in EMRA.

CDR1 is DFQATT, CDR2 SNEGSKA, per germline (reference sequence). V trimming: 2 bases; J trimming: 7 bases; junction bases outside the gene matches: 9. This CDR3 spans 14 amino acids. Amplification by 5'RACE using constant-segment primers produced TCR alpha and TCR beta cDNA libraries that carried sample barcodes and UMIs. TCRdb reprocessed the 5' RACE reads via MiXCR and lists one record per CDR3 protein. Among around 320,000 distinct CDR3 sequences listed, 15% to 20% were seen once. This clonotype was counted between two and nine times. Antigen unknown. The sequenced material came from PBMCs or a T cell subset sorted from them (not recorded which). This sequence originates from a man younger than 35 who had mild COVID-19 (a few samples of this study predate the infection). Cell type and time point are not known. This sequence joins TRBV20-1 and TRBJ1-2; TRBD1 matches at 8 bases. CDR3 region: CSARPRRTGSGYTF. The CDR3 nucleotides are TGCAGTGCTAGACCCCGACGGACAGGGTCTGGCTACACCTTC.